The subject of this entry is one T cell receptor beta chain. Its antigen remains unknown. The data originate from a study of tumor-infiltrating lymphocytes in primary liver carcinoma. Study-level results: Compared with tumor region pairs, tumor-adjacent and tumor-blood pairs overlapped less.

The CDR3 loop spans 15 amino acids. Trimming cost V 0 bases and J 5 bases, with 15 bases left between them. The V gene's germline CDR1 is DFQATT and CDR2 SNEGSKA (reference sequence). DNA and RNA were both co-extracted from about 20-30 mg of bulk tissue that had not been sorted. Over 85% of the cells in every tumor sample were viable tumor cells. Reverse transcription of about 0.5 ug total RNA with a constant-region primer produced TCR beta cDNA. Library construction for TCR beta comprised three nested multiplex PCR rounds performed with slightly modified ARM-PCR. The study ran its first two PCR rounds for nine to eleven cycles each, using TRBV1-TRBV30 forward primers and a C-beta reverse primer. TCRdb called the multiplex PCR reads again in MiXCR, with one record for every CDR3 protein. Of around 100,000 distinct CDR3 sequences in the sample, roughly 69% were seen once.

The sequenced sample was liver tumor tissue from sampling region 5. Subset indicated: tumor region T5, tumor centre. This TCR derives from a woman aged 55-70 years with primary liver carcinoma and hepatitis B virus infection. The chain recombines TRBV20-1 with TRBJ2-3, with unresolved D. CDR3 sequence: CSARDGVIIIDTQYF. CDR3 nucleotide sequence: TGCAGTGCTAGAGATGGAGTAATTATCATAGATACGCAGTATTTT.